This T cell receptor (beta chain) was identified in a study of graft-versus-host responses after intestinal transplantation. Study at large: Grafts were multivisceral, liver-intestinal, or isolated intestinal. The study gave all recipients anti-thymocyte globulin induction, then tacrolimus and steroids for approximately 3 years. Findings and limits, study-wide: Graft-versus-host to host-versus-graft clonal ratios in allografts were high in patients with graft-donor T cell macrochimerism. Recipient marrow contained GvH clones, some of which appeared first in ileum or blood.

The data were produced by immunoSEQ multiplex PCR, yet TCRdb's version contains in-frame clones alone and is incomplete. The repertoire holds about 70,000 clones, roughly 91% seen once, with 1.3% in the top ten. Note on this clone: What it recognizes is unknown.

The ends were cut back, 2 bases at V and 1 base at J, with 9 bases in the middle. The CDR3 is 14 residues long. Germline V CDR1 and CDR2: SGHKS, YYEKEE (reference sequence). The receptor's source is a human donor who received an intestinal transplant. The input for sequencing was unstimulated CD8+ T cells sorted from spleen or lymph node cells, taken before intestinal transplant. The chain combines TRBV5-5 with TRBJ2-5; D gene unclear. Here the CDR3 DNA reads TGTGCCAGCAGCTTTGATTGGGCCCAAGAGACCCAGTACTTC. Protein: CASSFDWAQETQYF. Variable domain in full (rest from reference TRBV5-5 and TRBJ2-5): DAGVTQSPTHLIKTRGQQVTLRCSPISGHKSVSWYQQVLGQGPQFIFQYYEKEERGRGNFPDRFSARQFPNYSSELNVNALLLGDSALYLCASSFDWAQETQYFGPGTRLLVL.